This T cell receptor (beta chain) was observed in a study of Graves' ophthalmopathy and Graves' hyperthyroidism (dated by TCRdb to the late 2010s). Context from the whole study: Peripheral blood was collected before any treatment was given, at the time of initial diagnosis. TCR beta repertoire signatures were used to distinguish Graves' ophthalmopathy from Graves' hyperthyroidism and to predict progression to ophthalmopathy. In total, over 130 blood samples were TCR-sequenced: some 40 ophthalmopathy, some 75 hyperthyroidism and around 17 hyperthyroidism-to-ophthalmopathy patients. A discovery set of 100 patients (around 40 ophthalmopathy, 60 or so stable hyperthyroidism) was enrolled to explore V-J signatures distinguishing ophthalmopathy from hyperthyroidism. The independent validation cohort included approximately 19 hyperthyroidism patients plus 17 patients who later progressed from hyperthyroidism to ophthalmopathy. In more than five hyperthyroidism patients, the T-cell repertoires found in thyroid tissue were compared with those found in blood. Once sampling was done, hyperthyroidism patients were given methimazole at a starting dose of 30 mg daily, while ophthalmopathy patients were given high-dose intravenous methylprednisolone. For training and testing, the 100 or so patients in the discovery cohort were randomly divided in a 7:3 ratio.

Ophthalmopathy patients were characterized by moderately to severely active disease, a Clinical Activity Score of at least 3, a NOSPECS grade of at least 4, and a disease duration under 3 months. Anyone with other autoimmune diseases, uncontrolled infections, pregnancy or lactation was excluded from the study. Clinical symptoms, serum thyroxine, TRAb, thyroid ultrasound and orbital computed tomography formed the basis of the diagnosis. Using Ficoll-Paque density gradient centrifugation, PBMCs were isolated from about 9.2 ml of fresh peripheral blood. Total RNA was extracted with Trizol reagent and quality-checked on an Agilent 2100 Bioanalyzer. This clonotype was seen repeatedly, ten times or more. What antigen it recognizes has not been identified. The sample holds no much larger clone one base away, and base qualities are not on file. CDR3 length: 15 amino acids, cysteine to phenylalanine. Only the CDR3 DNA is retained, 45 bases long and in frame from the first base. Via the germline V gene, CDR1 is MNHEY and CDR2 SVGEGT. V and J lose 0 bases and 5 bases, and a span of 13 bases separates them.

TCR beta CDR3 regions were amplified from RNA transcripts for repertoire sequencing. The first round of RT-PCR was done with HTBI primers and the Qiagen OneStep RT-PCR kit, and was followed by a second round of multiplex PCR, then size selection and purification. Libraries were sequenced paired-end with 100 bp reads on an Illumina HiSeq2000. As for the original processing: SOAPnuke was used to process the reads, removing any read that contained adapters or uncalled bases, had a mean Phred below 15, or lacked an exact match to the constant primer or identifier. COPE v1.2.5 was used to merge high-quality paired reads. Clonotypes were defined as unique nucleotide sequences and were aligned to IMGT TRB V, D and J references using MiTCR v1.1. The analysis was limited to V-J combinations with a frequency above 0.0001, which together covered 99.2% of the repertoires. For each V-J combination, a TCR clonal expansion and chaos score was defined as the ratio of F50 clonal expansion to chaos observed in the TCRdist matrix. Welch's t-statistics and random forest were used to narrow the features down to around 12 V-J combinations, which were then fed into a naive Bayes classifier. The similarity between thyroid and blood repertoires was quantified using the Morisita-Horn index. The raw public data were reprocessed by TCRdb itself: fastp quality trimming at Q25, MiXCR clonotype calling, in-frame beta chains only. Identical CDR3 proteins give one entry, which carries the most common genes and DNA. These V and J calls rely on TCRdb rather than the paper's analysis. The sample data list fewer than 600,000 distinct CDR3 sequences, and approximately 15% of these were observed just once. The ten largest clonotypes hold more than 8.5% of the sample.

The research as a whole found: The 13-signature model separated ophthalmopathy from stable hyperthyroidism with around 90% sensitivity and almost 84% specificity in cross-validation, and 80%/75% in the test set. Most expanded thyroid clonotypes with a frequency above 0.001 also appeared in blood, which suggests that blood repertoires may reflect the immune response in the thyroid. In validation, the model predicted ophthalmopathy progression with about 71% sensitivity and around 72% specificity; 12 predicted patients were CT-confirmed with GO in a median of around 6.5 months. Sample size was not statistically predetermined, and group allocation was not concealed from the investigators.

The chain employs TRBV6-2 or TRBV6-3 and TRBJ1-1; a tentative D call is TRBD1 (5 bases match). Sequenced sample: blood. The TCR comes from a woman between 25 and 40 years old with Graves' ophthalmopathy. Donor details come from another sample of the same person, matched by shared clones. The sequence in DNA is TGTGCCAGCAGTTACTCAGGGGCCATGGGGACTGAAGCTTTCTTT. Its coded protein is CASSYSGAMGTEAFF.